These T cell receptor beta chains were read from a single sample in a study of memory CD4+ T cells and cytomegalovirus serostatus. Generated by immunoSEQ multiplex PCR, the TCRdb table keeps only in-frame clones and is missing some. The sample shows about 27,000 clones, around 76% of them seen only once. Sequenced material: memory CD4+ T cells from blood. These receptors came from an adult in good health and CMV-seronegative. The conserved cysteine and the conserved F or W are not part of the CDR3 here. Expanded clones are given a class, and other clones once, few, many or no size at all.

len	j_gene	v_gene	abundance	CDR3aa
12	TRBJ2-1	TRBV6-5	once	ASVRGFGNNEQF
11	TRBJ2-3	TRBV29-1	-	SVVGGRTDTQY
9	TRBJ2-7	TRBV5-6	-	ASSQYNEQY
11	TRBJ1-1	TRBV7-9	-	ASSDRVNTEAF
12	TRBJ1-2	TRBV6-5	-	ASSYYGQGGGYT
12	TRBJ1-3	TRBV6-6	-	ASSKTVSGNTIY
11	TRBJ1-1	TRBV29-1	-	SARQGPNTEAF
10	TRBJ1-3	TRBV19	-	ASSLGGNTIY
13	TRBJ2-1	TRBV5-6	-	ASSFLAGASNEQF
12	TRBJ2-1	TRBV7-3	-	ASSLSWIQNEQF